The 29 T cell receptor beta chains in this list originate from one sample, sequenced in a study of identical twins. TCRdb independently ran MiXCR on the 5' RACE reads; one entry per CDR3 protein. The table includes about 1.7 million distinct CDR3 sequences, more than 30% detected once. Sample: cord blood. These TCRs come from a newborn girl in good health.

The table lists this clonotype with a few counts. This CDR3 is CASDDCKRDGNYGYTF. The CDR3 DNA reads as TGTGCCAGCGATGATTGCAAAAGGGACGGTAACTATGGCTACACCTTC. The V gene is TRBV25-1, the J gene TRBJ1-2, with TRBD1 as a possible D gene (5 bases). The CDR3 consists of 16 residues. V lost 8 bases to trimming and J lost 1 base, with 20 bases between them. Germline loops: CDR1 MGHDK, CDR2 SYGVNS.

This clonotype was observed a handful of times. This chain joins TRBV27 and TRBJ2-3, with 7 bases lining up with TRBD1. The CDR3 has 17 residues. J gave up 1 base and V 4 bases, and 11 bases lay outside the gene matches. CDR1 and CDR2 from the germline V gene are MNHEY and SMNVEV (reference sequence). The CDR3 here is CASSSTSDRVGTDTQYF. The CDR3 DNA reads TGTGCCAGCAGTTCCACCTCCGACAGGGTTGGCACAGATACGCAGTATTTT.

This clonotype was counted between two and nine times. The rearrangement uses TRBV12-3 or TRBV12-4 and TRBJ2-2; D is perhaps TRBD1 or TRBD2 (5 bases each). The CDR3 totals 15 residues. With 6 bases removed from V and 3 bases from J, the gap between germline ends came to 14 bases. The DNA of the CDR3 is TGTGCCAGCAGCCCTCGAGGGGCAGACACCGGGGAGCTGTTTTTT. This codes for CASSPRGADTGELFF.

This clonotype was detected many times. V and J are TRBV9 and TRBJ2-1; 11 bases match TRBD1. The CDR3 spans 15 residues. Germline assignment: CDR1 SGDLS and CDR2 YYNGEE. V was pared by 4 bases and J by 2 bases, with 2 bases of the junction left unmatched. The CDR3 spells CASSRTGGAYNEQFF. DNA for the CDR3: TGTGCCAGCAGCAGGACAGGGGGCGCCTACAATGAGCAGTTCTTC.

This clonotype was counted a single time. The chain couples TRBV29-1 to TRBJ1-1, with D possibly being TRBD1 (6 bases). Per the germline V gene, CDR1 is SQVTM and CDR2 is ANQGSEA. V was shortened by 6 bases and J by 4 bases, with 27 bases between the two germline ends. CDR3 length: 17 residues. The CDR3: CSVDRTRRGSVGTEAFF. The DNA for the CDR3 is TGCAGCGTAGACCGGACCCGCAGGGGATCGGTGGGCACTGAAGCTTTCTTT.

The rearrangement links TRBV5-1 to TRBJ2-7; the match to TRBD2 covers 8 bases. Germline V CDR1 and CDR2: SGHRS, YFSETQ. This CDR3 is 15 amino acids long. Trimming at V came to 0 bases and at J to 2 bases, leaving 4 bases not matched to a gene. CDR3 region: CASSLELAAAYEQYF. For the CDR3, the DNA is TGCGCCAGCAGCTTGGAACTAGCGGCCGCCTACGAGCAGTACTTC.

This clonotype was seen only a few times. The gene calls are TRBV28 and TRBJ1-1; a weak D match, TRBD1 (5 bases). From germline, CDR1 is MDHEN and CDR2 SYDVKM. This CDR3 spans 14 amino acids. Trimming removed 5 bases from V and 1 base from J, with 11 bases in between. CDR3 in amino acids: CASSLGPKNTEAFF. In DNA form, the CDR3 reads TGTGCCAGCAGTCTGGGACCGAAGAACACTGAAGCTTTCTTT.

This chain connects TRBV7-9 to TRBJ1-4; 10 bases are a match to TRBD1. Germline-derived CDR1 and CDR2 are SEHNR and FQNEAQ (reference sequence). CDR3 length equals 17 residues. J gave up 5 bases and V 1 base, and 7 bases lay outside the gene matches. CDR3 DNA sequence: TGTGCCAGCAGCTTAGTTGCTTTGGGACAGGGGAATGAAAAACTGTTTTTT. Translation gives CASSLVALGQGNEKLFF. The full variable domain, completed using reference TRBV7-9 and TRBJ1-4, is DTGVSQNPRHKITKRGQNVTFRCDPISEHNRLYWYRQTLGQGPEFLTYFQNEAQLEKSRLLSDRFSAERPKGSFSTLEIQRTEQGDSAMYLCASSLVALGQGNEKLFFGSGTQLSVL.

The chain has TRBV24-1 and TRBJ2-3; 12 bases agree with TRBD2. CDR1 is KGHDR and CDR2 is SFDVKD in the germline V gene. The CDR3 sequence is 18 residues long. Losses at the gene ends were 3 bases for V and 2 bases for J; bases not matched to a gene: 8. In DNA form, the CDR3 reads TGTGCCACCAGTGATGCTCCTAGCGGGAGGGAATACACAGATACGCAGTATTTT. This sequence encodes CATSDAPSGREYTDTQYF.

This chain connects TRBV10-3 to TRBJ1-4; TRBD1 is a possible D gene (5 bases). CDR1 and CDR2 (germline): ENHRY, SYGVKD. CDR3 length: 16 residues. V shed 2 bases and J shed 7 bases, with 17 bases lying between them. CDR3 sequence: CAISETGVRRGEKLFF. The CDR3 DNA reads TGTGCCATCAGTGAGACGGGCGTAAGGAGGGGTGAAAAACTGTTTTTT.

The chain employs TRBV28 and TRBJ2-7, with TRBD1 identical over 7 bases. Germline V gives CDR1 MDHEN, CDR2 SYDVKM. The CDR3 spans 14 residues. With 6 bases clipped from V and 0 bases from J, the junction kept 5 bases outside the gene matches. CDR3 bases: TGTGCCAGCAGGACCCCAGGGGGCTCCTACGAGCAGTACTTC. Translation gives CASRTPGGSYEQYF.

The V gene is TRBV12-3 or TRBV12-4, the J gene TRBJ2-5; TRBD2 matches at 12 bases. Germline trimming cut 5 bases from V and 11 bases from J; bases unmatched to any gene: 18. The CDR3 consists of 17 residues. CDR3 sequence (DNA): TGTGCCAGCAGTCTGACTAGCGGGAGAGGGAGGGATAGTGAGCAGTACTTC. Amino acids: CASSLTSGRGRDSEQYF.

A few counts support this clonotype. The chain employs TRBV7-2 and TRBJ2-7; the D is unclear. The CDR3 contains 13 residues. V shed 4 bases and J shed 4 bases, with 11 bases lying between them. Germline V gene data show CDR1 as SGHTA and CDR2 as FQGNSA. The CDR3 DNA is TGTGCCAGCAGCTCAGTAGTTAATTACGAGCAGTACTTC. It yields the protein CASSSVVNYEQYF. The whole variable domain, remainder taken from reference TRBV7-2 and TRBJ2-7, is GAGVSQSPSNKVTEKGKDVELRCDPISGHTALYWYRQSLGQGLEFLIYFQGNSAPDKSGLPSDRFSAERTGGSVSTLTIQRTQQEDSAVYLCASSSVVNYEQYFGPGTRLTVT.

CDR3 sequence: CSARERARGTYEQYF. For the CDR3, the DNA is TGCAGTGCTAGAGAAAGAGCGAGAGGAACCTACGAGCAGTACTTC. The rearrangement joins TRBV20-1 to TRBJ2-7, with D unresolved. Germline V lookup: CDR1 DFQATT, CDR2 SNEGSKA (reference sequence). This CDR3 region has 15 residues. V lost 0 bases to trimming and J lost 2 bases, with 14 bases between them.

CDR3 in amino acids: CASSERGGGYNEQFF. The DNA for the CDR3 is TGTGCCAGCAGTGAAAGGGGGGGCGGCTACAATGAGCAGTTCTTC. The chain employs TRBV6-1 and TRBJ2-1; D is possibly TRBD2 (7 bases). V was trimmed by 2 bases and J by 3 bases, leaving 11 bases between them. The CDR3 is made up of 15 amino acids. CDR1 and CDR2 (germline): MNHNS, SASEGT.

V gene TRBV12-3 or TRBV12-4 combines with J gene TRBJ1-1, with TRBD1 matching 10 bases. V was pared by 6 bases and J by 3 bases, with 7 bases of the junction left unmatched. The CDR3 is 15 amino acids. DNA for the CDR3: TGTGCCAGCAGGATAAAGACAGGGGGCTACACTGAAGCTTTCTTT. Translation: CASRIKTGGYTEAFF.

V is TRBV6-5 and J is TRBJ2-7; TRBD1 aligns across 9 bases. Germline CDR1 and CDR2: MNHEY and SVGAGI. V lost 0 bases, J lost 3 bases, and 12 bases stayed unmatched. CDR3 size: 18 residues. The CDR3 reads CASSYSSVGTGRFYEQYF. The CDR3 DNA reads TGTGCCAGCAGTTACTCAAGTGTCGGGACAGGGCGCTTCTACGAGCAGTACTTC.

A few counts support this clonotype. This chain joins TRBV7-9 and TRBJ1-4, with D possibly TRBD1 on 6 matching bases. There are 15 residues in the CDR3. CDR1 SEHNR and CDR2 FQNEAQ come from the germline V gene (reference sequence). Trimming took 5 bases from V and 5 from J, leaving 15 bases between them. CDR3 loop: CASSPGQLQNEKLFF. The CDR3 region has the DNA TGTGCCAGCAGCCCAGGACAGCTCCAGAATGAAAAACTGTTTTTT.

The table lists this clonotype with a few counts. The chain joins TRBV7-2 to TRBJ2-1; D possibly matches TRBD1 or TRBD2 (5 bases each). The CDR3 extends over 15 amino acids. CDR1 and CDR2 (germline): SGHTA, FQGNSA. V was trimmed by 5 bases and J by 2 bases, leaving 13 bases between them. CDR3 DNA: TGTGCCAGCAGCCCGTATTGGGGGACCTACAATGAGCAGTTCTTC. Its protein product is CASSPYWGTYNEQFF.

This sequence joins TRBV10-3 and TRBJ1-1; D remains ambiguous. Trimming took off 6 bases at V and 2 bases at J, with 10 bases between the two ends. This CDR3 spans 13 amino acids. Germline V gives CDR1 ENHRY, CDR2 SYGVKD. The CDR3 sequence is CAISPTSNTEAFF. The CDR3 DNA is TGTGCCATCAGCCCCACCAGCAACACTGAAGCTTTCTTT.

A few counts support this clonotype. V usage is TRBV21-1 and J usage is TRBJ2-3; no check of the table's D call, TRBD2, against the DNA was made. TRBV21-1 is assigned pseudogene status. The CDR3 sequence is 17 residues long. The CDR3 sequence is CASSKALAGASTDTQYF. CDR3 nucleotide sequence: TGTGCCAGCAGCAAAGCCCTAGCGGGGGCCAGCACGGATACGCAGTATTTT.

V usage is TRBV28 and J usage is TRBJ2-7; possibly TRBD2 for D (6 bases). The J call is in doubt because the DNA end fits TRBJ2-4 better. Germline loops: CDR1 MDHEN, CDR2 SYDVKM. This CDR3 is built from 15 residues. In DNA, the CDR3 is TGTGCCAGCAGTTTACTAGGTCGGGGGTCAAACATTCAGTACTTC. It codes for CASSLLGRGSNIQYF.

This clonotype was recorded a few times. The V and J genes are TRBV20-1 and TRBJ2-7, with 9 bases fitting TRBD2. The trim removed 6 bases at V and 0 bases at J, leaving 15 bases unmatched. The CDR3 consists of 17 residues. Germline values: CDR1 DFQATT, CDR2 SNEGSKA (reference sequence). CDR3 loop: CSAGIRTSARSSYEQYF. The DNA of the CDR3 is TGCAGTGCCGGGATACGGACTAGCGCTAGGAGCTCCTACGAGCAGTACTTC.

This clonotype was seen a few times. CDR3 amino acids: CAGTLGTPQRTGTHSYEQYF. In DNA, the CDR3 is TGTGCCGGGACTTTAGGAACCCCGCAAAGGACAGGGACTCATTCCTACGAGCAGTACTTC. This sequence joins TRBV6-4 and TRBJ2-7; 8 nucleotides align to TRBD1. Germline CDR1 and CDR2: MRHNA and SNTAGT. The CDR3 has 20 amino acids. Trimming removed 11 bases from V and 1 base from J; junction bases left unmatched: 28.

This clonotype appeared a few times. The rearrangement uses TRBV24-1 and TRBJ2-1; 7 bases map to TRBD1. With 4 bases clipped from V and 4 bases from J, the junction kept 6 bases outside the gene matches. Germline V gene lookup returns CDR1 KGHDR and CDR2 SFDVKD. CDR3 length equals 15 residues. CDR3 residues: CATSEYRGPYNEQFF. CDR3 DNA: TGTGCCACCAGTGAGTACAGGGGTCCTTACAATGAGCAGTTCTTC.

The sample holds a few counts of this clonotype. This chain links TRBV20-1 with TRBJ2-4; 9 bases line up with TRBD2. The DNA end favors TRBJ2-7, so the J call may be wrong. Germline CDR1 reads DFQATT; CDR2 reads SNEGSKA (reference sequence). This CDR3 region has 16 residues. CDR3 sequence: CSARSSWRGGRYEQYF. The DNA of the CDR3 is TGCAGTGCTAGGAGTTCTTGGCGGGGGGGCCGCTACGAGCAGTACTTC.

J is TRBJ2-1 and V is TRBV3-1; D unresolved. V lost 4 bases and J lost 0, with 16 bases in between. The length of the CDR3 is 17 residues. CDR1 LGHDT and CDR2 YNNKEL come from the germline V gene (reference sequence). DNA of the CDR3: TGTGCCAGCAGCCCCCGAGGTCCACCTAGCTCCTACAATGAGCAGTTCTTC. Its protein product is CASSPRGPPSSYNEQFF.

This clonotype turned up a few times. The chain recombines TRBV10-3 with TRBJ2-3, with 14 bases aligning to TRBD2. There are 18 residues in the CDR3. In germline, CDR1 is ENHRY, CDR2 SYGVKD. The J segment lost 5 bases and the V segment lost 2 bases, leaving 9 bases of the junction unmatched. CDR3 protein: CAISEEMTSGGARDTQYF. CDR3 DNA: TGTGCCATCAGTGAGGAGATGACTAGCGGGGGGGCCAGAGATACGCAGTATTTT.

The DNA of the CDR3 is TGTGCCAGCAGCTTATTCAGACAGGGTAACTACAATGAGCAGTTCTTC. Translated: CASSLFRQGNYNEQFF. The chain carries TRBV7-8 and TRBJ2-1; 7 positions agree with TRBD1. Trimming at V came to 2 bases and at J to 3 bases, leaving 7 bases not matched to a gene. This CDR3 has 16 residues. Per the germline V gene, CDR1 is SGHVS and CDR2 is FQNEAQ.